Presented here are 15 T cell receptor beta chains from one specimen sequenced in a study of vaccination effects on CD4 cells after COVID-19. TCRdb's copy holds only in-frame clones and misses some; the assay was immunoSEQ multiplex PCR. The repertoire holds around 83,000 clones, roughly 72% seen once, with roughly 1.8% in the top ten. No antigens are known for them. Prior to sequencing, the ViraFEST assay stimulated PBMC with viral peptide pools, which expanded the antigen-specific CD4+ T cells. When nine to ten days of culture had elapsed, CD4+ T cells were isolated. Sequenced material: CD4+ T cells from PBMCs cultured with HCoV-229E spike peptides, taken before COVID-19 vaccination. The receptor source for this set is a human donor who received a COVID-19 vaccine.

The sample holds one count of this clone. The rearrangement joins TRBV5-1 to TRBJ2-1; the match to TRBD2 covers 7 bases. There are 16 residues in the CDR3. The V segment lost 0 bases and the J segment 0 bases; nucleotides outside the gene matches: 3. Germline assignment: CDR1 SGHRS and CDR2 YFSETQ. CDR3 protein: CASSLVGGSSYNEQFF. The CDR3 DNA reads TGCGCCAGCAGCTTGGTGGGGGGGAGCTCCTACAATGAGCAGTTCTTC.

This chain connects TRBV19 to TRBJ2-1, with 8 positions matching TRBD1. CDR1 and CDR2 from the germline V gene are LNHDA and SQIVND (reference sequence). This CDR3 is 15 amino acids long. V gave up 8 bases and J gave up 0 bases; unmatched junction bases: 6. The CDR3 bases are TGTGCCAGTCACCAGGGGGCTAGCTCCTACAATGAGCAGTTCTTC. This translates into CASHQGASSYNEQFF.

V is TRBV19 and J is TRBJ2-1; 10 bases line up with TRBD2. The J segment lost 4 bases and the V segment lost 5 bases, leaving 5 bases of the junction unmatched. This CDR3 is 15 amino acids long. CDR1 and CDR2 (germline): LNHDA, SQIVND (reference sequence). CDR3 in amino acids: CASSPAGGKYNEQFF. CDR3 bases: TGTGCCAGTAGTCCAGCGGGGGGGAAATACAATGAGCAGTTCTTC.

The chain carries TRBV30 and TRBJ2-2; 9 bases fit TRBD1. Germline V gene sequence: CDR1 GTSNPN, CDR2 SVGIG (reference sequence). The V gene end was trimmed by 0 bases and the J gene end by 6 bases; junction bases not matched to a gene: 5. CDR3 length: 15 residues. This chain's CDR3 is CAWSVQWTGAGELFF. DNA of the CDR3: TGTGCCTGGAGTGTACAGTGGACAGGGGCCGGGGAGCTGTTTTTT.

The V and J genes are TRBV4-1 and TRBJ2-3; 7 nucleotides line up with TRBD2. Germline V gene data show CDR1 as MGHRA and CDR2 as YSYEKL. Trimming took 0 bases from V and 0 from J; bases not matched to a gene: 3. CDR3 length: 16 amino acids. The CDR3 region has the DNA TGCGCCAGCAGCCAAGAGGGGGGGGGAAGCACAGATACGCAGTATTTT. This codes for CASSQEGGGSTDTQYF.

The chain employs TRBV19 and TRBJ2-6; 8 bases map to TRBD2. The CDR3 has 17 residues. Germline CDR1 LNHDA, CDR2 SQIVND (reference sequence). Unmatched junction bases numbered 7, after V lost 6 bases and J lost 0 bases. The CDR3 protein is CASRTAGGASGANVLTF. In DNA form, the CDR3 reads TGTGCCAGTAGAACCGCCGGGGGGGCCTCTGGGGCCAACGTCCTGACTTTC.

This clone has just a few counts. V and J are TRBV7-2 and TRBJ2-1; D perhaps matches TRBD2 (7 bases). CDR1 is SGHTA, CDR2 FQGNSA, per germline. V dropped 2 bases and J dropped 6 bases, with 14 bases sitting between them. The CDR3 runs 15 residues. The CDR3 DNA reads as TGTGCCAGCAGCTTAAAACTGGGAGGGGGCAATGAGCAGTTCTTC. Amino acid sequence: CASSLKLGGGNEQFF.

This clone has only a few counts. This chain connects TRBV7-2 to TRBJ1-6; D is unclear. The CDR3 extends over 14 amino acids. V was pared by 1 base and J by 8 bases, with 9 bases between. Germline lookup yields CDR1 SGHTA and CDR2 FQGNSA. The CDR3 is CASSLDSRDSPLHF. As DNA, the CDR3 is TGTGCCAGCAGCTTAGACAGCCGAGATTCACCCCTCCACTTT.

A single count supports this clone. The chain employs TRBV3-1 (or the pseudogene TRBV3-2) and TRBJ2-1; TRBD2 matches 11 bases. Germline V gives CDR1 LGHDT, CDR2 YNNKEL (reference sequence). V shed 8 bases and J 7 bases; nucleotides not matched to a gene: 7. CDR3 length: 14 amino acids. The CDR3 reads CASVLAGGPNEQFF. DNA for the CDR3: TGTGCCAGCGTTCTAGCGGGGGGTCCAAATGAGCAGTTCTTC.

The chain couples TRBV18 to TRBJ1-1; 7 bases are a match to TRBD1. Germline CDR1 is KGHSH and CDR2 is LQKENI. There are 14 residues in the CDR3. With 4 bases clipped from V and 4 bases from J, the junction kept 6 bases outside the gene matches. Written as DNA, the CDR3 is TGTGCCAGCTCACGACAGGGTTCGGGCACTGAAGCTTTCTTT. It translates to CASSRQGSGTEAFF. The full variable domain, in which reference TRBV18 and TRBJ1-1 provide the parts outside the CDR3, is NAGVMQNPRHLVRRRGQEARLRCSPMKGHSHVYWYRQLPEEGLKFMVYLQKENIIDESGMPKERFSAEFPKEGPSILRIQQVVRGDSAAYFCASSRQGSGTEAFFGQGTRLTVV.

V is TRBV18 and J is TRBJ2-1; D is perhaps TRBD1 (6 bases). Germline lookup yields CDR1 KGHSH and CDR2 LQKENI. Trimming cost V 4 bases and J 4 bases, with 8 bases left between them. This CDR3 contains 13 residues. The CDR3 coding sequence is TGTGCCAGCTCACTCGGACAGTACAATGAGCAGTTCTTC. It translates to CASSLGQYNEQFF. Based on the CDR3 plus reference TRBV18 and TRBJ2-1, the full variable domain is NAGVMQNPRHLVRRRGQEARLRCSPMKGHSHVYWYRQLPEEGLKFMVYLQKENIIDESGMPKERFSAEFPKEGPSILRIQQVVRGDSAAYFCASSLGQYNEQFFGPGTRLTVL.

The CDR3 protein is CASPRLGQRHDMNTEAFF. In DNA, the CDR3 is TGTGCCAGCCCTCGACTGGGACAGCGACATGACATGAACACTGAAGCTTTCTTT. This chain links TRBV5-8 with TRBJ1-1; TRBD1 matches at 7 bases. The CDR3 is made up of 18 amino acids. The V and J ends lost 7 bases and 0 bases, in that order; junction bases with no gene match: 18. Germline V gives CDR1 SGHTS, CDR2 YDEGEE.

This clone appeared a single time. V and J are TRBV2 and TRBJ2-1; weak D call: TRBD1 (6 bases). V was pared by 7 bases and J by 5 bases, with 12 bases between. Germline loops: CDR1 SNHLY, CDR2 FYNNEI. The CDR3 covers 13 residues. The CDR3 DNA sequence: TGTGCCAGCAACTTAGACAGGAACAATGAGCAGTTCTTC. Its protein is CASNLDRNNEQFF.

This clone occurred once. The rearrangement joins TRBV7-8 to TRBJ2-5, with 13 nucleotides matching TRBD2. The CDR3 covers 17 residues. Trimming removed 5 bases from V and 2 bases from J; junction bases left unmatched: 8. Germline CDR1 and CDR2: SGHVS and FQNEAQ. CDR3 bases: TGTGCCAGCAGCATTAGACTAGCGGGGGGATTTCAAGAGACCCAGTACTTC. Translation gives CASSIRLAGGFQETQYF.

V gene TRBV3-1 (or the pseudogene TRBV3-2) combines with J gene TRBJ2-7; TRBD1 agrees at 8 bases. Per the germline V gene, CDR1 is LGHDT and CDR2 is YNNKEL (reference sequence). The CDR3 contains 11 residues. V was pared by 5 bases and J by 6 bases, with 0 bases of the junction left unmatched. CDR3 sequence: CASSTGGEQYV. The CDR3 nucleotides read TGTGCCAGCAGCACAGGGGGCGAGCAGTACGTC.